What follows are 23 T cell receptor beta chains derived from one specimen sequenced in a study of breast tumors, draining lymph nodes, adjacent tissues. TCRdb processed the multiplex PCR reads anew with MiXCR; each CDR3 protein has one entry. Here the sample spans roughly 80,000 distinct CDR3 sequences, roughly 19% being singletons. Samples came from axillary lymph nodes draining the breast cancer. The sample comprised axillary lymph node tissue. These receptors all come from a female donor with breast cancer. Some clones in this sample may be carry-over from other donors' samples.

CDR3 protein: CASRTTGWTQYF. The CDR3 DNA follows: TGTGCCAGCAGAACGACAGGGTGGACCCAGTACTTC. The gene calls are TRBV28 and TRBJ2-5; 7 nucleotides line up with TRBD1. The trim removed 6 bases at V and 7 bases at J, leaving 5 bases unmatched. The CDR3 consists of 12 residues. Germline assignment: CDR1 MDHEN and CDR2 SYDVKM.

This clonotype showed up many times. The V and J genes are TRBV20-1 and TRBJ1-5, with D uncertain. Deletions cut 1 base from V and 8 bases from J, with 12 bases between. The CDR3 loop spans 13 amino acids. Germline CDR1 is DFQATT and CDR2 is SNEGSKA (reference sequence). CDR3 nucleotide sequence: TGCAGTGCTAGAGCGCAGATCGACAAGCCCCAGCATTTT. Its translation: CSARAQIDKPQHF.

Details on this clonotype: A junction boundary mismatches the germline segment, possibly from a read error. The chain combines TRBV5-6 with TRBJ2-1, with a tentative D call TRBD1 (6 bases). From germline, CDR1 is SGHDT and CDR2 YYEEEE. This CDR3 is built from 15 residues. CDR3 DNA sequence: TGTGCCAGCAGCTTGTTTGGACAGCCATACAAAGAGCAGTTCTTC. Translated, it gives CASSLFGQPYKEQFF.

This clonotype was seen ten or more times. The gene calls are TRBV6-6 and TRBJ2-7; maybe TRBD1 (6 bases). Germline V gene data show CDR1 as MNHNY and CDR2 as SVGAGI (reference sequence). The CDR3 is made up of 15 amino acids. V shed 6 bases and J shed 5 bases, with 20 bases lying between them. The CDR3: CASSSLQGAENEQYF. The CDR3 nucleotides read TGTGCCAGCAGCTCCCTACAGGGAGCGGAGAACGAGCAGTACTTC.

This clonotype came up a few times. The chain uses TRBV6-2 or TRBV6-3 and TRBJ2-1; TRBD1 matches 7 bases. Germline loops: CDR1 MNHEY, CDR2 SVGEGT. J gave up 4 bases and V 10 bases, and 10 bases lay outside the gene matches. This CDR3 has 14 residues. The chain's CDR3 is CATAIQGTYNEQFF. In nucleotides, the CDR3 is TGTGCCACCGCGATACAGGGGACATACAATGAGCAGTTCTTC.

The CDR3 spells CATIDSPAGELFF. The CDR3 DNA is TGTGCCACCATAGACAGCCCTGCCGGGGAGCTGTTTTTT. The J gene is TRBJ2-2, the V gene TRBV6-1; D perhaps matches TRBD1 (5 bases). Deletions cut 10 bases from V and 6 bases from J, with 15 bases between. The length of the CDR3 is 13 residues. Germline assignment: CDR1 MNHNS and CDR2 SASEGT.

The table lists this clonotype with many counts. The chain joins TRBV20-1 to TRBJ2-3, with 10 bases fitting TRBD2. Germline V gene lookup returns CDR1 DFQATT and CDR2 SNEGSKA (reference sequence). The trim removed 5 bases at V and 2 bases at J, leaving 4 bases unmatched. This CDR3 is 14 amino acids long. This chain's CDR3 is CSAPSGSDTDTQYF. CDR3 sequence (DNA): TGCAGTGCTCCTAGCGGGAGTGACACAGATACGCAGTATTTT.

There are many counts of this clonotype. V and J are TRBV7-9 and TRBJ2-7, with D unresolved. CDR3 length equals 13 residues. The germline V and J ends were trimmed by 4 bases and 1 base, with 8 bases remaining between them. Germline V gives CDR1 SEHNR, CDR2 FQNEAQ (reference sequence). CDR3 DNA sequence: TGTGCCAGCAGCTCGGACGGGTCCTACGAGCAGTACTTC. Protein: CASSSDGSYEQYF.

Concerning this clonotype: A much larger clone sits a single nucleotide away, making a read error possible. CDR3 DNA sequence: TGTGCCAGCAGTGAAGTACAGGCCTCGAGATCACCCCTCCACTTT. This sequence encodes CASSEVQASRSPLHF. The gene calls are TRBV6-1 and TRBJ1-6; the D gene is possibly TRBD1 (5 bases). Per germline, CDR1 MNHNS and CDR2 SASEGT. Deletions cut 1 base from V and 10 bases from J, with 14 bases between. This CDR3 comprises 15 residues.

Ten or more counts support this clonotype. The V and J genes are TRBV25-1 and TRBJ2-1; 13 bases fit TRBD2. The CDR3 sequence is 14 residues long. V trimming: 8 bases; J trimming: 9 bases; junction bases outside the gene matches: 7. Germline-derived CDR1 and CDR2 are MGHDK and SYGVNS. For the CDR3, the DNA is TGTGCCAGCCTCGGGACTAGCGGGATCGTTGAGCAGTTCTTC. Translated, it gives CASLGTSGIVEQFF.

This clonotype was detected ten times or more. The chain links TRBV6-1 to TRBJ2-2; 10 bases match TRBD2. CDR1 is MNHNS and CDR2 is SASEGT in the germline V gene. The CDR3 runs 15 residues. Trimming cost V 7 bases and J 3 bases; bases outside gene matches: 5. The CDR3 bases are TGTGCCAGCACCTTAGCGGGAGGAGACACCGGGGAGCTGTTTTTT. It yields the protein CASTLAGGDTGELFF.

In its sample, this clonotype was seen many times. The chain recombines TRBV2 with TRBJ2-1; 8 nucleotides match TRBD2. CDR1 SNHLY and CDR2 FYNNEI come from the germline V gene. The CDR3 loop spans 13 amino acids. V gave up 10 bases and J gave up 6 bases; unmatched junction bases: 8. CDR3 in amino acids: CANTGLAGNEQFF. The CDR3 bases are TGTGCCAACACGGGGCTAGCGGGCAATGAGCAGTTCTTC.

The chain is built from TRBV3-1 and TRBJ2-2, with unresolved D. The V and J ends lost 3 bases and 4 bases respectively, with 12 bases between them. The CDR3 runs to 15 residues. The V gene's germline CDR1 is LGHDT and CDR2 YNNKEL (reference sequence). The DNA of the CDR3 is TGTGCCAGCAGCCACAACAGCCTAATCACCGGGGAGCTGTTTTTT. It is translated as CASSHNSLITGELFF.

Judged by abundance, this clonotype is medium-sized. The rearrangement links TRBV25-1 to TRBJ2-7, with a tentative D call TRBD1 (6 bases). The CDR3 covers 11 residues. Germline assignment: CDR1 MGHDK and CDR2 SYGVNS. The ends were cut back, 9 bases at V and 3 bases at J, with 9 bases in the middle. The CDR3 is CASETGYEQYF. DNA of the CDR3: TGTGCCAGTGAGACAGGCTACGAGCAGTACTTC.

In its sample, this clonotype was seen many times. The chain recombines TRBV6-2 or TRBV6-3 with TRBJ1-3; D is ambiguous. CDR1 is MNHEY and CDR2 is SVGEGT in the germline V gene. Trimming shortened V by 7 bases and J by 14 bases, and 21 bases separated the two germline ends. The CDR3 sequence is 13 residues long. CDR3 sequence reads: CASTGTLGSIVYF. The CDR3 DNA is TGTGCCAGCACCGGAACCTTAGGGAGCATTGTATATTTT.

Comments on this clonotype: A single base separates this from a much larger clone, so it may be a read error. The chain recombines TRBV27 with TRBJ2-7; no clear D gene. The CDR3 covers 14 residues. Per the germline V gene, CDR1 is MNHEY and CDR2 is SMNVEV (reference sequence). In nucleotides, the CDR3 is TGTGTCAGCAGTTTATCTGTTGGGGTTAGGGAGCAGTACTTC. Amino acids: CVSSLSVGVREQYF.

This chain joins TRBV7-2 and TRBJ2-5; 8 bases are shared with TRBD1. Per germline, CDR1 SGHTA and CDR2 FQGNSA. J was trimmed by 2 bases and V by 1 base; bases with no gene match: 0. The CDR3 is 14 amino acids. This CDR3 is CASSLGQGQETQYF. CDR3 DNA sequence: TGTGCCAGCAGCTTAGGACAGGGGCAAGAGACCCAGTACTTC.

The sample holds many counts of this clonotype. CDR3 amino acids: CASSQRTGNTGELFF. The CDR3 coding sequence is TGCGCCAGCAGCCAGCGGACCGGGAACACCGGGGAGCTGTTTTTT. This chain links TRBV5-1 with TRBJ2-2; tentatively, D is TRBD2 (5 bases). Germline V gene sequence: CDR1 SGHRS, CDR2 YFSETQ. Trimming took 4 bases from V and 1 from J, leaving 11 bases between them. The CDR3 sequence is 15 residues long.

J is TRBJ2-2 and V is TRBV10-3, with a possible D match to TRBD2 (7 bases). In germline, CDR1 is ENHRY, CDR2 SYGVKD. V dropped 5 bases and J dropped 6 bases, with 10 bases sitting between them. This CDR3 is 13 amino acids long. The CDR3 DNA reads TGTGCCATCAGTTACGGGGGGCCCGGGGAGCTGTTTTTT. Amino acid sequence: CAISYGGPGELFF.

This clonotype was observed a handful of times. This rearrangement joins TRBV6-4 to TRBJ1-5; D not certain. Germline values: CDR1 MRHNA, CDR2 SNTAGT. The V end was cut by 0 bases, the J end by 2 bases, with 5 bases between. This CDR3 has 14 amino acids. CDR3 amino acids: CASSDSQGNQPQHF. In nucleotides, the CDR3 is TGTGCCAGCAGTGACTCGCAGGGCAATCAGCCCCAGCATTTT.

In its sample, this clonotype was seen many times. The rearrangement uses TRBV9 and TRBJ2-3, with 9 bases lining up with TRBD2. Trimming cost V 0 bases and J 2 bases; bases outside gene matches: 13. The CDR3 length is 19 residues. Germline V gene sequence: CDR1 SGDLS, CDR2 YYNGEE. The CDR3 DNA reads as TGTGCCAGCAGCGTAGGCATCAGCGACCTAGCGGGATTCACAGATACGCAGTATTTT. This codes for CASSVGISDLAGFTDTQYF.

This clonotype was observed at least ten times. The rearrangement uses TRBV7-9 and TRBJ2-3, with TRBD2 matching over 10 bases. The length of the CDR3 is 15 residues. V was pared by 3 bases and J by 6 bases, with 6 bases of the junction left unmatched. Germline V lookup: CDR1 SEHNR, CDR2 FQNEAQ (reference sequence). The chain's CDR3 is CASSLTSGQGDTQYF. In DNA form, the CDR3 reads TGTGCCAGCAGCTTGACTAGCGGGCAGGGGGATACGCAGTATTTT.

There are many counts of this clonotype. The rearrangement joins TRBV12-3 or TRBV12-4 to TRBJ2-7; 10 bases map to TRBD2. The CDR3 consists of 14 residues. Germline trimming cut 7 bases from V and 5 bases from J; bases unmatched to any gene: 8. The CDR3 bases are TGTGCCAGCAATAGGGAAGCGGGAGGGAACGAGCAGTACTTC. It specifies CASNREAGGNEQYF.